This T cell receptor beta chain appears in the sequencing data of a study of a mutant IDH1 vaccine in newly diagnosed glioma. Comments on this clone: Its specificity is not known.

Some clones are missing from TCRdb's copy, which holds only in-frame ones; the method was immunoSEQ multiplex PCR. The sample yields about 83,000 clones, roughly 91% seen once. With 8 bases removed from V and 4 bases from J, the gap between germline ends came to 18 bases. The CDR3 extends over 14 amino acids. Germline V gene data show CDR1 as SQVTM and CDR2 as ANQGSEA. The time point: week 5, during vaccination. In every dose of vaccine, 300 ug of mutant IDH1 20-mer peptide was given alongside topical imiquimod. Sample: PBMCs, taken from a glioma patient whose treatment included an IDH1 peptide vaccine. The J gene is TRBJ2-1, the V gene TRBV29-1; D is possibly TRBD2 (6 bases). The sequence was obtained from a woman aged 45-65 years with glioma. The CDR3 region is CSSETSRRYNEQFF. The CDR3 DNA reads TGCAGCTCCGAAACTAGCAGGAGGTACAATGAGCAGTTCTTC.